The 3 T cell receptor beta chains below come from one sample, sequenced in a study of blood T cell repertoires in COVID-19. Sequenced by immunoSEQ multiplex PCR; TCRdb stores in-frame clones only, minus some. The data contain over 130,000 clones, around 90% of them singletons. The sequenced material came from peripheral blood. All receptors come from a man aged 60 to 75 with active or convalescent COVID-19.

The V call is TRBV29-1, the J call TRBJ2-7; D perhaps matches TRBD1 (6 bases). This CDR3 is 14 amino acids long. The germline CDR1 and CDR2 sequences are SQVTM and ANQGSEA. The germline V and J ends were trimmed by 3 bases and 2 bases, with 14 bases remaining between them. The CDR3 nucleotides read TGCAGCGTTGAGGGACCCGGACAGCCCTACGAGCAGTACTTC. This gives the protein CSVEGPGQPYEQYF.

The CDR3 spells CASTRTVWETQYF. In DNA, the CDR3 is TGTGCCAGCACCCGGACAGTCTGGGAGACCCAGTACTTC. The gene calls are TRBV2 and TRBJ2-5; TRBD1 might be the D (6 bases). CDR1 and CDR2 (germline): SNHLY, FYNNEI. The CDR3 has 13 residues. The germline V and J ends were trimmed by 7 bases and 5 bases, with 14 bases remaining between them.

About this clone itself: The junction differs from germline at one of its ends, possibly a read error. V gene TRBV6-4 combines with J gene TRBJ2-1; 13 nucleotides match TRBD2. CDR1 is MRHNA, CDR2 SNTAGT, per germline. This CDR3 contains 16 residues. The CDR3, as DNA: TGTGCCAGCAGTTCTGCGACCGGGACTAGCGGGATCCCTGAGGTCTTC. This sequence encodes CASSSATGTSGIPEVF.